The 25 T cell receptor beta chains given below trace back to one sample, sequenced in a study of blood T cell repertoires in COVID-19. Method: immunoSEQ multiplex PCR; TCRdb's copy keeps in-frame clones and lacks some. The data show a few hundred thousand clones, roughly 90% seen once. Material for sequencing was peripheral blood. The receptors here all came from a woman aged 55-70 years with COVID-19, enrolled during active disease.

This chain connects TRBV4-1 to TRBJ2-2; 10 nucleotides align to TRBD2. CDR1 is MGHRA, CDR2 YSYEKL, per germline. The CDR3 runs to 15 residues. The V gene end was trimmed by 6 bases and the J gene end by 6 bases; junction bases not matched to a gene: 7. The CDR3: CASRVQRGGPGELFF. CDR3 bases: TGCGCCAGCAGGGTCCAGCGGGGGGGCCCCGGGGAGCTGTTTTTT.

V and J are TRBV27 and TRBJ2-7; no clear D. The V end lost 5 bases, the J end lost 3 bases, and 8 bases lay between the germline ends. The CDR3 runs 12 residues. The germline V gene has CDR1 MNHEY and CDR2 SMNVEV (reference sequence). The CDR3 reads CASSPGGYEQYF. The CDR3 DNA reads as TGTGCCAGCAGTCCCGGTGGCTACGAGCAGTACTTC.

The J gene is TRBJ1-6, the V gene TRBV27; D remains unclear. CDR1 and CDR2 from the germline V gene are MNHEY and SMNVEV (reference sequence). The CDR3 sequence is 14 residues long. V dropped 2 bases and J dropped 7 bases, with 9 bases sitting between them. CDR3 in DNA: TGTGCCAGCAGTTTAATAGTGATGAATTCACCCCTCCACTTT. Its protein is CASSLIVMNSPLHF.

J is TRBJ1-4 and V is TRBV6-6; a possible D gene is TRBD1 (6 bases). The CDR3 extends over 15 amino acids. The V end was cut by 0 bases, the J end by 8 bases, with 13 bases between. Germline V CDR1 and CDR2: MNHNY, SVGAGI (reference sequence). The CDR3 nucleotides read TGTGCCAGCAGTTACTCGAAGGGGGTCGGGGAAAAACTGTTTTTT. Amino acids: CASSYSKGVGEKLFF.

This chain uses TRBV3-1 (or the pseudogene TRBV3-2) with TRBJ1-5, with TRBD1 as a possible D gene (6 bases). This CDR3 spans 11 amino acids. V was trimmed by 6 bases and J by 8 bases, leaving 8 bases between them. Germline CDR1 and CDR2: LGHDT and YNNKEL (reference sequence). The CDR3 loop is CASRNREPQHF. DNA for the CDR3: TGTGCCAGCAGGAACAGGGAGCCCCAGCATTTT.

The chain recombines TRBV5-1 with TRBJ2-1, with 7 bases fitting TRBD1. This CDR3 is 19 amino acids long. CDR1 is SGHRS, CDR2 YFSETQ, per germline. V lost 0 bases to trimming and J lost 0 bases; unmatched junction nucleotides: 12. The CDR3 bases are TGCGCCAGCAGCTTGGAGGGACAGCCCTTTTTCTACTCCTACAATGAGCAGTTCTTC. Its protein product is CASSLEGQPFFYSYNEQFF.

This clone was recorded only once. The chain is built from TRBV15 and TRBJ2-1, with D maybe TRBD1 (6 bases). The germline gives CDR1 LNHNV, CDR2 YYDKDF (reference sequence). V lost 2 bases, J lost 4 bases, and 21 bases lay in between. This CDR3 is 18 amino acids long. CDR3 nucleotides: TGTGCCACCAGCAGACCCGGAACCGGGACAAGATTTTACAATGAGCAGTTCTTC. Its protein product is CATSRPGTGTRFYNEQFF.

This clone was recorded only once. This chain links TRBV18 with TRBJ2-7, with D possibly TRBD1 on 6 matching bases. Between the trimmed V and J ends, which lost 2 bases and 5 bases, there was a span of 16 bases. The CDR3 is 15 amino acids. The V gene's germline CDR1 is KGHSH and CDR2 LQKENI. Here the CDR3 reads CASSPMGVQGHEQYF. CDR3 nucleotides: TGTGCCAGCTCACCAATGGGGGTACAGGGCCACGAGCAGTACTTC.

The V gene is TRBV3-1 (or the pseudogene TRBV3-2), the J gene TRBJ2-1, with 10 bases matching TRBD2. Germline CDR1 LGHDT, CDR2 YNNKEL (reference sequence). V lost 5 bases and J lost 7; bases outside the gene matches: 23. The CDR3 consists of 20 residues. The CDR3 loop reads CASSTLAGASHMRANNEQFF. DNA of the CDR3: TGTGCCAGCAGCACCCTAGCGGGGGCCAGCCATATGAGAGCGAATAATGAGCAGTTCTTC.

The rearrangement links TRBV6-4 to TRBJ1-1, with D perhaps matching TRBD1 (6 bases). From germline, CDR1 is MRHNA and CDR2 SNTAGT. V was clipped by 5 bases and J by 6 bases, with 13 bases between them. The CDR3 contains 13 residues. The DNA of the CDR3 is TGTGCCAGCAGTATAGAGAAGGGGGCTGAAGCTTTCTTT. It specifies CASSIEKGAEAFF.

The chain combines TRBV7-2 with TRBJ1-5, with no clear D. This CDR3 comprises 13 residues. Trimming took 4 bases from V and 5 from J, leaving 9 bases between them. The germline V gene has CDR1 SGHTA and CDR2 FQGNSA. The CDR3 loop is CASSSFVYQPQHF. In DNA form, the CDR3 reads TGTGCCAGCAGCTCTTTCGTTTATCAGCCCCAGCATTTT.

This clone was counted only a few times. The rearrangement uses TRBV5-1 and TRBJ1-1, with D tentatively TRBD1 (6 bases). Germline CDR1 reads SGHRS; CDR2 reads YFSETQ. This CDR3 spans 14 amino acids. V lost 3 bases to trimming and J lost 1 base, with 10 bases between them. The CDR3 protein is CASSSLGANTEAFF. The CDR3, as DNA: TGCGCCAGCAGCTCGTTGGGGGCGAACACTGAAGCTTTCTTT.

CDR3 sequence (DNA): TGTGCCAGCAGACAGGGTATGTTGGACACCGGGGAGCTGTTTTTT. Its translation is CASRQGMLDTGELFF. This chain connects TRBV27 to TRBJ2-2; D might be TRBD1 (6 bases). This CDR3 is 15 amino acids long. In germline, CDR1 is MNHEY, CDR2 SMNVEV (reference sequence). Trimming took 6 bases from V and 3 from J, leaving 14 bases between them.

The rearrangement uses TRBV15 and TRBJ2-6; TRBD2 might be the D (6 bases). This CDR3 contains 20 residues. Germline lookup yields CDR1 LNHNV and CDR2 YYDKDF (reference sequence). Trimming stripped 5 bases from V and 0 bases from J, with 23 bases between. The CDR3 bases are TGTGCCACCAGCTATTACCTCGCCAGACCGGGACTCTCTGGGGCCAACGTCCTGACTTTC. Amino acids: CATSYYLARPGLSGANVLTF.

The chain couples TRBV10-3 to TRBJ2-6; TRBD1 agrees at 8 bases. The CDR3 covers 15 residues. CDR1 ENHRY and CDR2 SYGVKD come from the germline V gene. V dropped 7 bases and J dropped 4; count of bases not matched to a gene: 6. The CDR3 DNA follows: TGTGCCATCACCCCGGACAGGGCCGGGGCCAACGTCCTGACTTTC. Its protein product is CAITPDRAGANVLTF.

CDR3 sequence (DNA): TGCAGCGTTACCCACAGGGGAAAGCTAGGCTACACCTTC. Protein product: CSVTHRGKLGYTF. The V and J genes are TRBV29-1 and TRBJ1-2, with TRBD1 identical over 7 bases. Trimming cost V 5 bases and J 8 bases; bases outside gene matches: 11. CDR3 size: 13 residues. Germline V gives CDR1 SQVTM, CDR2 ANQGSEA.

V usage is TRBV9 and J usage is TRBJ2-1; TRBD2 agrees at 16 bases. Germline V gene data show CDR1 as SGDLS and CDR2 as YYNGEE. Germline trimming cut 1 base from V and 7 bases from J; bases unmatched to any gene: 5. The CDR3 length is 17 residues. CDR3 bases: TGTGCCAGCAGCGTAACCGGGACTAGCGGGGGGGCGAATGAGCAGTTCTTC. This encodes CASSVTGTSGGANEQFF.

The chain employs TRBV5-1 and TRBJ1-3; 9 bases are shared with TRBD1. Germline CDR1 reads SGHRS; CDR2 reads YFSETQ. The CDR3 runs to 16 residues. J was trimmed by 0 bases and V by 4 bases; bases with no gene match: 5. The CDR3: CASSPTGGGSGNTIYF. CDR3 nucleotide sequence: TGCGCCAGCAGCCCGACAGGGGGAGGCTCTGGAAACACCATATATTTT.

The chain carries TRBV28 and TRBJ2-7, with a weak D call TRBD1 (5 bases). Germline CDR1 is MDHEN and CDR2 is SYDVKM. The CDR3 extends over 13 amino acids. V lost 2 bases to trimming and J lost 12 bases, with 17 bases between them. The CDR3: CASSLDRKPGRYF. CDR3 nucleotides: TGTGCCAGCAGTTTAGACAGAAAACCCGGCCGGTACTTC.

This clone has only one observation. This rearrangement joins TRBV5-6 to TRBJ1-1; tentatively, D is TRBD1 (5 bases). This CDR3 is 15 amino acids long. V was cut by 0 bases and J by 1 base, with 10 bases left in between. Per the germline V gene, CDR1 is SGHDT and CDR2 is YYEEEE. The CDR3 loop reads CASSLGPTGNTEAFF. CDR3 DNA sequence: TGTGCCAGCAGCTTGGGCCCAACAGGGAACACTGAAGCTTTCTTT.

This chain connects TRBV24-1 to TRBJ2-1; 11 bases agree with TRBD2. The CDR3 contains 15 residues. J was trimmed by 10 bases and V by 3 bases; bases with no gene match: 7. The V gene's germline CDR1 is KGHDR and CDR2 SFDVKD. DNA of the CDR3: TGTGCCACCAGTGATGATAGCGGGGGGGCCTTCGAGCAGTTCTTC. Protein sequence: CATSDDSGGAFEQFF.

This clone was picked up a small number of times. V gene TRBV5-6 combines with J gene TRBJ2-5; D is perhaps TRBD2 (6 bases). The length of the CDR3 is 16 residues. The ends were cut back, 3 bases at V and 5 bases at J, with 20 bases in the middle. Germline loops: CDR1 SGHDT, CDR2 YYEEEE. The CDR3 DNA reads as TGTGCCAGCAGCTCCACCCGGGACTTCAACGGGGAGACCCAGTACTTC. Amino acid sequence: CASSSTRDFNGETQYF.

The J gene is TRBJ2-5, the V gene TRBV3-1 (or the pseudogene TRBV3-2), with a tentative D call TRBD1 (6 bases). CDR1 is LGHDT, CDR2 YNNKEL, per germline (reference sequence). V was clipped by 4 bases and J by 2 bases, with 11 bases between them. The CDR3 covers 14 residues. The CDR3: CASSLRTAQETQYF. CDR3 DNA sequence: TGTGCCAGCAGCCTCCGGACAGCACAAGAGACCCAGTACTTC.

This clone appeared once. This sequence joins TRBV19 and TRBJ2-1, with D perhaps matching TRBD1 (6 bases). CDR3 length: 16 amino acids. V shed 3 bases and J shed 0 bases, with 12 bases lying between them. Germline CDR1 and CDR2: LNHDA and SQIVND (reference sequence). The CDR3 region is CASSIPTGLSYNEQFF. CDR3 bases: TGTGCCAGTAGTATCCCCACAGGGCTCTCCTACAATGAGCAGTTCTTC.

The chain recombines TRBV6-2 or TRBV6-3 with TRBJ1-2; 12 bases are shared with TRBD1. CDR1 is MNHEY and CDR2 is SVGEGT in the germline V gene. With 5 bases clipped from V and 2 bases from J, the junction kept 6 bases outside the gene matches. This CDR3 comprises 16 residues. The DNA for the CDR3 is TGTGCCAGCAGTCTGGGGGGGACAGGGGGCAACTATGGCTACACCTTC. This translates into CASSLGGTGGNYGYTF.